A selection of T cell receptor beta chains follows, all from one sample in a study of response to subunit inactivated influenza vaccine. One entry per CDR3 protein results from TCRdb running MiXCR on the RT-PCR reads. The sample comprises roughly 760,000 distinct CDR3 sequences, approximately 21% of which are singletons, and approximately 10% rests with the top ten. The specimen comprised PBMCs from blood, sampled roughly 5 days after vaccination. Receptor source: a man aged 50-60 years who received an inactivated influenza vaccine. CDR3s include the opening cysteine and the closing phenylalanine or tryptophan. The D gene is left open where the match is weak. Rows may omit the clone size; those that give it use once, few, many or a size class.

D gene,V gene,clone size,J gene,CDR3 protein,CDR3 DNA
TRBD2,TRBV28,-,TRBJ2-1,CASTHSEAGADYNEQFF,TGTGCCAGCACCCACTCCGAAGCGGGAGCCGACTACAATGAGCAGTTCTTC
TRBD2,TRBV3-1,-,TRBJ2-3,CASSPLAGVSDTQYF,TGTGCCTCCAGCCCCCTAGCGGGAGTATCAGATACGCAGTATTTT
TRBD2,TRBV11-2,-,TRBJ2-1,CASSWTSYNEQFF,TGTGCCAGCAGCTGGACTAGCTACAATGAGCAGTTCTTC
-,TRBV7-2,few,TRBJ2-7,CASSLSLTGRIGEQYF,TGTGCCAGCAGCTTAAGCCTCACGGGGAGAATTGGCGAGCAGTACTTC
-,TRBV4-1,-,TRBJ2-5,CASSRGSGETQYF,TGCGCCAGCAGCCGCGGTAGTGGTGAGACCCAGTACTTC
-,TRBV27,few,TRBJ2-7,CASSPPLRYEQYF,TGTGCCAGCAGTCCGCCCCTTCGGTACGAGCAGTACTTC
-,TRBV12-3/TRBV12-4,-,TRBJ2-2,CASSFAYTGELFF,TGTGCCAGCAGTTTTGCGTACACCGGGGAGCTGTTTTTT
-,TRBV10-3,-,TRBJ2-3,CAISLGPWDGQISDTQYF,TGTGCCATCAGCTTAGGGCCCTGGGACGGGCAGATCTCAGATACGCAGTATTTT
TRBD2,TRBV20-1,-,TRBJ2-7,CSARDLSGASYEQYF,TGCAGTGCTAGAGACCTTAGCGGGGCCTCCTACGAGCAGTACTTC
TRBD2,TRBV7-6,few,TRBJ2-5,CASSFRASGGLGQETQYF,TGTGCCAGCAGCTTTCGGGCTAGCGGGGGCCTGGGGCAAGAGACCCAGTACTTC
-,TRBV7-9,-,TRBJ1-4,CASSFGLATNEKLFF,TGTGCCAGCAGCTTCGGCCTTGCAACTAATGAAAAACTGTTTTTT
-,TRBV5-1,-,TRBJ2-6,CASTMSSGANVLTF,TGCGCCAGCACGATGAGCTCTGGGGCCAACGTCCTGACTTTC
TRBD1,TRBV7-2,few,TRBJ1-5,CASSFGTENQPQHF,TGTGCCAGCAGCTTCGGGACAGAGAATCAGCCCCAGCATTTT
-,TRBV6-2/TRBV6-3,few,TRBJ2-1,CASSIQGIEQFF,TGTGCCAGCAGTATTCAGGGTATTGAGCAGTTCTTC
-,TRBV28,-,TRBJ2-3,CASSFGQASRTDTQYF,TGTGCCAGCAGTTTTGGGCAGGCCTCCAGGACAGATACGCAGTATTTT
-,TRBV28,once,TRBJ2-1,CASSSPRSLIHNEQFF,TGTGCCAGCAGCTCCCCGCGAAGTTTGATCCACAATGAGCAGTTCTTC
TRBD1,TRBV24-1,-,TRBJ2-7,CATSDLRTVVYRGSKYEQYF,TGTGCCACCAGTGATCTTAGAACTGTGGTGTACAGGGGATCCAAATACGAGCAGTACTTC
TRBD1,TRBV5-1,-,TRBJ2-2,CASSLTTGQPNTGELFF,TGCGCCAGCAGCTTGACCACGGGACAGCCGAACACCGGGGAGCTGTTTTTT
-,TRBV6-2/TRBV6-3,few,TRBJ2-1,CASSYLALYPNNEQFF,TGTGCCAGCAGTTACTTGGCTCTCTACCCGAACAATGAGCAGTTCTTC
-,TRBV12-3/TRBV12-4,-,TRBJ2-2,CASRLGTGELFF,TGTGCCAGCAGACTTGGGACCGGGGAGCTGTTTTTT
-,TRBV7-2,-,TRBJ2-2,CASSTGPSNTGELFF,TGTGCCAGCAGCACCGGGCCCTCGAACACCGGGGAGCTGTTTTTT
-,TRBV20-1,-,TRBJ1-5,CSAKIRGEGQPQHF,TGCAGTGCCAAGATCAGGGGTGAGGGTCAGCCCCAGCATTTT